This record concerns one T cell receptor beta chain sequence. This sample was taken from a study of CD8+ T cells in alopecia areata. Study background: People stayed on tofacitinib for 6 to 18 months, then stopped the drug for 6 months.

V was trimmed by 0 bases and J by 10 bases, leaving 19 bases between them. In germline, CDR1 is LGHNA, CDR2 YSLEER. CDR3 length: 16 residues. CD4+ and CD8+ T cells were sorted from PBMCs. RNA was isolated and reverse transcribed to cDNA, the sequencing template. The repertoire was sequenced with immunoSEQ multiplex PCR; TCRdb's copy has only in-frame clones and lacks some. The table shows 65,000 to 70,000 clones, with approximately 60% occurring only once. Here the sequenced sample was CD8+ T cells sorted from blood, taken at week 0. The chain couples TRBV4-3 to TRBJ2-1, with TRBD2 as a possible D gene (7 bases). The clonotype comes from a human donor with alopecia areata. The CDR3 DNA is TGCGCCAGCAGCCAAGATAATTGGGCGGGGGACACCGAGCAGTTCTTC. Residues: CASSQDNWAGDTEQFF.